This entry describes one TCR beta chain. The target antigen is unknown. The data stem from a study of a mutant IDH1 vaccine in newly diagnosed glioma. Produced via immunoSEQ multiplex PCR; TCRdb's table is partial and in-frame only. This table has over 35,000 clones, roughly nine tenths appearing once. Germline V gene data show CDR1 as WNHNN and CDR2 as SYGVQD (reference sequence). Trimming pared 7 bases from V and 2 bases from J, leaving 12 bases between. CDR3 length: 14 residues. Time point described: week 5, during vaccination. The content of each vaccine dose was 300 ug of mutant IDH1 20-mer peptide, and topical imiquimod accompanied it.

Sequencing used PBMCs, obtained from a glioma patient whose treatment included an IDH1 peptide vaccine. The source is a man in his forties or fifties with glioma. This chain links TRBV10-1 with TRBJ2-4, with D possibly matching TRBD1 (6 bases). The CDR3 is CASTDRPPKNIQYF. DNA for the CDR3: TGCGCCAGCACCGACAGGCCCCCCAAAAACATTCAGTACTTC.